These 30 T cell receptor beta chains originate from one sample sequenced in a study of blood T cell repertoires in COVID-19. Data came from immunoSEQ multiplex PCR; TCRdb stores just in-frame clones and leaves some out. The sample contains about 180,000 clones, 70% to 90% of which appear only once. The sample consisted of peripheral blood. These receptors originate from a man aged 60 to 69 with acute or convalescent COVID-19.

Regarding this clone: A junction end diverges from the germline sequence, so it may reflect a read error. This rearrangement joins TRBV7-7 to TRBJ2-7; maybe TRBD1 (6 bases). The V gene's germline CDR1 is SSHAT and CDR2 FNYEAQ (reference sequence). This CDR3 region has 14 residues. The CDR3 sequence: CASSPNDRPYEQYF. The CDR3 DNA reads as TGTGCTAGCAGTCCTAATGACAGGCCCTACGAGCAGTACTTC.

Only one count was recorded for this clone. The V call is TRBV28, the J call TRBJ2-1; tentatively, D is TRBD2 (6 bases). Germline V CDR1 and CDR2: MDHEN, SYDVKM. Trimming stripped 6 bases from V and 3 bases from J, with 15 bases between. CDR3 length equals 15 residues. DNA for the CDR3: TGTGCCAGCAGAGATGGACGGGAGTACTACAATGAGCAGTTCTTC. It specifies CASRDGREYYNEQFF.

The rearrangement links TRBV11-2 to TRBJ1-1; the match to TRBD1 covers 10 bases. J was trimmed by 4 bases and V by 4 bases; bases with no gene match: 3. The germline gives CDR1 SGHAT, CDR2 FQNNGV. This CDR3 region has 14 residues. CDR3 DNA: TGTGCCAGCAGCTGGGACAGGGGCGTCACTGAAGCTTTCTTT. Its protein product is CASSWDRGVTEAFF. The entire variable domain, with the rest obtained from reference TRBV11-2 and TRBJ1-1, is as follows: EAGVAQSPRYKIIEKRQSVAFWCNPISGHATLYWYQQILGQGPKLLIQFQNNGVVDDSQLPKDRFSAERLKGVDSTLKIQPAKLEDSAVYLCASSWDRGVTEAFFGQGTRLTVV.

The count of this clone is one. This chain links TRBV27 with TRBJ2-1; 7 bases fit TRBD2. Trimming took 6 bases from V and 7 from J; bases not matched to a gene: 12. The germline gives CDR1 MNHEY, CDR2 SMNVEV (reference sequence). There are 15 residues in the CDR3. Written as DNA, the CDR3 is TGTGCCAGCAGCCCCCGGGGAGGGGCGGGGAATGAGCAGTTCTTC. Translating it yields CASSPRGGAGNEQFF.

The genes are TRBV13 and TRBJ2-3; 9 bases map to TRBD2. The J segment lost 1 base and the V segment lost 3 bases, leaving 5 bases of the junction unmatched. This CDR3 has 16 residues. In germline, CDR1 is PRHDT, CDR2 FYEKMQ (reference sequence). The chain's CDR3 is CASSFRSGRGTDTQYF. CDR3 nucleotides: TGTGCCAGCAGCTTCCGTAGCGGGAGAGGCACAGATACGCAGTATTTT.

Comment on this clone: Germline and junction disagree at one end, which may indicate a read error. V gene TRBV11-2 combines with J gene TRBJ2-5; D gene unclear. The DNA matches TRBJ2-7 better at its end, which makes the J call doubtful. Per the germline V gene, CDR1 is SGHAT and CDR2 is FQNNGV. This CDR3 has 12 amino acids. The CDR3 DNA reads TGTGCCAGCAGCGTAGAAGTAAACGAGCAGTACTTC. Translated: CASSVEVNEQYF.

The chain combines TRBV11-2 with TRBJ2-1; 12 nucleotides line up with TRBD2. Germline V lookup: CDR1 SGHAT, CDR2 FQNNGV. The junction had 1 base not matched to a gene; V was cut back by 0 bases and J by 1 base. This CDR3 is 17 amino acids long. CDR3 coding DNA: TGTGCCAGCAGCTTAGATCTAGCGGGAGGGTCCTACAATGAGCAGTTCTTC. It yields the protein CASSLDLAGGSYNEQFF.

A few counts support this clone. The rearrangement uses TRBV10-3 and TRBJ2-7, with 8 positions matching TRBD2. The ends lost 6 bases at V and 5 bases at J; junction bases unmatched: 9. CDR1 and CDR2 (germline): ENHRY, SYGVKD. The CDR3 length is 14 residues. For the CDR3, the DNA is TGTGCCATCAGGATTAGCGGGGACTTCCACGAGCAGTACTTC. Translated, it gives CAIRISGDFHEQYF.

This clone was detected only once. The gene calls are TRBV9 and TRBJ1-2, with D possibly matching TRBD1 (5 bases). Germline-derived CDR1 and CDR2 are SGDLS and YYNGEE. The V and J ends lost 4 bases and 7 bases respectively, with 20 bases between them. The CDR3 covers 15 residues. CDR3 sequence: CASSPSGGTGGGYTF. DNA of the CDR3: TGTGCCAGCAGCCCCTCAGGCGGGACTGGGGGTGGCTACACCTTC.

The chain has TRBV5-1 and TRBJ2-2; 9 bases agree with TRBD2. Germline CDR1 SGHRS, CDR2 YFSETQ. There are 16 residues in the CDR3. The ends lost 0 bases at V and 5 bases at J; junction bases unmatched: 5. The CDR3 nucleotides read TGCGCCAGCAGCTTGGCGGCTAGCGGGGAAACCGGGGAGCTGTTTTTT. Amino acid sequence: CASSLAASGETGELFF.

This sequence joins TRBV5-1 and TRBJ1-4; D is unresolved. V gave up 0 bases and J gave up 3 bases, with 12 bases separating them. CDR1 SGHRS and CDR2 YFSETQ come from the germline V gene. CDR3 length: 16 residues. The CDR3 DNA follows: TGCGCCAGCAGCTTGGCCGCCGAGTTTGCTAATGAAAAACTGTTTTTT. Amino acids: CASSLAAEFANEKLFF.

The V and J genes are TRBV19 and TRBJ2-1, with 10 bases lining up with TRBD2. CDR1 is LNHDA, CDR2 SQIVND, per germline (reference sequence). V shed 4 bases, J shed 8 bases, and the junction held 5 bases outside the gene matches. The CDR3 is made up of 14 amino acids. CDR3 DNA sequence: TGTGCCAGTAGTAAGTCTAGCGGGAGTTATGAGCAGTTCTTC. This translates into CASSKSSGSYEQFF.

The chain is built from TRBV7-3 and TRBJ2-1, with D maybe TRBD1 (6 bases). CDR1 SGHTA and CDR2 FQGTGA come from the germline V gene. This CDR3 has 16 residues. V shed 3 bases and J shed 4 bases, with 16 bases lying between them. DNA of the CDR3: TGTGCCAGCAGCTTCGCCCCCGGGACAAGTTACAATGAGCAGTTCTTC. Translating it yields CASSFAPGTSYNEQFF.

The chain couples TRBV27 to TRBJ2-2; maybe TRBD1 (6 bases). Trimming took 4 bases from V and 1 from J, leaving 16 bases between them. The germline CDR1 and CDR2 sequences are MNHEY and SMNVEV (reference sequence). This CDR3 contains 17 residues. The CDR3 reads CASSSTRTEMNTGELFF. Here the CDR3 DNA reads TGTGCCAGCAGTTCCACCCGGACAGAGATGAACACCGGGGAGCTGTTTTTT.

V usage is TRBV27 and J usage is TRBJ2-3, with a possible D match to TRBD1 (6 bases). The CDR3 covers 14 residues. Trimming took off 5 bases at V and 0 bases at J, with 9 bases between the two ends. The germline V gene encodes CDR1 MNHEY and CDR2 SMNVEV (reference sequence). In DNA form, the CDR3 reads TGTGCCAGCAGTAGACAGGTTAGCACAGATACGCAGTATTTT. It translates to CASSRQVSTDTQYF.

The chain couples TRBV4-2 to TRBJ2-7; 13 bases map to TRBD2. Germline V gene sequence: CDR1 LGHNA, CDR2 YNFKEQ. The V segment lost 0 bases and the J segment 2 bases; nucleotides outside the gene matches: 7. The CDR3 has 18 residues. The CDR3 DNA is TGTGCCAGCAGCCAAGAGCCCGGGACTAGCGGGGCTACCTACGAGCAGTACTTC. Amino acid sequence: CASSQEPGTSGATYEQYF.

The chain employs TRBV2 and TRBJ2-3, with a tentative D call TRBD1 (6 bases). CDR1 is SNHLY, CDR2 FYNNEI, per germline. This CDR3 has 14 residues. V was pared by 3 bases and J by 4 bases, with 11 bases between. CDR3 DNA sequence: TGTGCCAGCAGTGACAGGGGAGATCCAGATACGCAGTATTTT. Its protein is CASSDRGDPDTQYF. Together with reference TRBV2 and TRBJ2-3, the CDR3 gives the full variable domain: EPEVTQTPSHQVTQMGQEVILRCVPISNHLYFYWYRQILGQKVEFLVSFYNNEISEKSEIFDDQFSVERPDGSNFTLKIRSTKLEDSAMYFCASSDRGDPDTQYFGPGTRLTVL.

V and J are TRBV10-2 and TRBJ2-1, with TRBD1 matching 11 bases. The CDR3 loop spans 16 amino acids. Unmatched junction bases numbered 11, after V lost 3 bases and J lost 10 bases. Germline lookup yields CDR1 WSHSY and CDR2 SAAADI. Written as DNA, the CDR3 is TGCGCCAGCAGTGATAATATGGGACAGGGGGTCAGGGAGCAGTTCTTC. Residues: CASSDNMGQGVREQFF.

V usage is TRBV5-5 and J usage is TRBJ1-1; 9 bases line up with TRBD1. The germline CDR1 and CDR2 sequences are SGHKS and YYEKEE (reference sequence). J gave up 4 bases and V 2 bases, and 3 bases lay outside the gene matches. This CDR3 is 14 amino acids long. CDR3 in DNA: TGTGCCAGCAGCTTACAGGGGGCCGGCACTGAAGCTTTCTTT. It specifies CASSLQGAGTEAFF. The whole variable domain, filled in from reference TRBV5-5 and TRBJ1-1, reads DAGVTQSPTHLIKTRGQQVTLRCSPISGHKSVSWYQQVLGQGPQFIFQYYEKEERGRGNFPDRFSARQFPNYSSELNVNALLLGDSALYLCASSLQGAGTEAFFGQGTRLTVV.

This clone was picked up a small number of times. This rearrangement joins TRBV21-1 to TRBJ1-2; TRBD1, as called in the table, went unchecked against the DNA. TRBV21-1 is listed as a pseudogene. CDR3 length: 12 amino acids. The CDR3 loop reads CASSGHRAGYTF. The CDR3 coding sequence is TGTGCCAGCAGCGGTCACAGGGCTGGCTACACCTTC.

The chain employs TRBV7-2 and TRBJ2-7; TRBD2 matches at 13 bases. The CDR3 loop spans 17 amino acids. Losses at the gene ends were 4 bases for V and 9 bases for J; bases not matched to a gene: 15. The germline CDR1 and CDR2 sequences are SGHTA and FQGNSA. CDR3 sequence reads: CASSSGGTSGKVQAQYF. The DNA for the CDR3 is TGTGCCAGCAGCTCAGGGGGGACTAGCGGGAAGGTCCAGGCGCAGTACTTC.

J is TRBJ2-5 and V is TRBV18; D is ambiguous. This CDR3 spans 12 amino acids. The V gene lost 4 bases and the J gene lost 2 bases, with 5 bases spanning the gap. Per germline, CDR1 KGHSH and CDR2 LQKENI. In nucleotides, the CDR3 is TGTGCCAGCTCACGGCCACAAGAGACCCAGTACTTC. Encoded protein: CASSRPQETQYF.

The chain recombines TRBV18 with TRBJ2-7; 9 bases fit TRBD2. Losses at the gene ends were 1 base for V and 0 bases for J; bases not matched to a gene: 7. This CDR3 spans 17 amino acids. Germline assignment: CDR1 KGHSH and CDR2 LQKENI. DNA of the CDR3: TGTGCCAGCTCACCACGGCTCCCGGGACTAGCCTCCTACGAGCAGTACTTC. It specifies CASSPRLPGLASYEQYF.

The J gene is TRBJ1-5, the V gene TRBV19; 8 nucleotides line up with TRBD1. CDR3 length: 13 amino acids. The V gene's germline CDR1 is LNHDA and CDR2 SQIVND (reference sequence). The J segment lost 3 bases and the V segment lost 10 bases, leaving 5 bases of the junction unmatched. The CDR3 sequence: CATMDRVNQPQHF. CDR3 sequence (DNA): TGTGCCACTATGGACAGGGTCAATCAGCCCCAGCATTTT.

The chain has TRBV7-9 and TRBJ1-4; 7 nucleotides agree with TRBD1. The germline V gene has CDR1 SEHNR and CDR2 FQNEAQ (reference sequence). The CDR3 extends over 15 amino acids. The V segment lost 5 bases and the J segment 3 bases; nucleotides outside the gene matches: 6. The CDR3: CASSRPGQPNEKLFF. The CDR3 nucleotides read TGTGCCAGCAGCCGTCCGGGACAGCCTAATGAAAAACTGTTTTTT.

This clone has just a few counts. The chain is built from TRBV7-8 and TRBJ1-1, with D perhaps matching TRBD1 (6 bases). The CDR3 is made up of 14 amino acids. The germline gives CDR1 SGHVS, CDR2 FQNEAQ. The V end was cut by 7 bases, the J end by 0 bases, with 12 bases between. In nucleotides, the CDR3 is TGTGCCAGCACCCTGGGGGCGGTGAACACTGAAGCTTTCTTT. Amino acids: CASTLGAVNTEAFF.

This clone came up once. The chain has TRBV29-1 and TRBJ2-7, with D possibly TRBD2 on 5 matching bases. Germline V CDR1 and CDR2: SQVTM, ANQGSEA. V shed 6 bases and J shed 1 base, with 10 bases lying between them. CDR3 length: 12 amino acids. The DNA of the CDR3 is TGCAGCGTCTACGGGGAGTCCTACGAGCAGTACTTC. It translates to CSVYGESYEQYF.

This chain uses TRBV27 with TRBJ2-5; D unclear. Between the trimmed V and J ends, which lost 3 bases and 5 bases, there was a span of 7 bases. This CDR3 comprises 12 residues. Germline CDR1 reads MNHEY; CDR2 reads SMNVEV (reference sequence). As DNA, the CDR3 is TGTGCCAGCAGTTTCAGAGGCGAGACCCAGTACTTC. Protein sequence: CASSFRGETQYF.

The chain couples TRBV4-2 to TRBJ1-5, with D unclear. Germline V CDR1 and CDR2: LGHNA, YNFKEQ. The V and J ends lost 0 bases and 0 bases respectively, with 12 bases between them. This CDR3 has 17 residues. The CDR3 protein is CASSQESAIDSNQPQHF. DNA of the CDR3: TGTGCCAGCAGCCAAGAGTCAGCGATCGATAGCAATCAGCCCCAGCATTTT.

In its sample, this clone was seen once. V and J are TRBV28 and TRBJ2-1; TRBD2 aligns across 7 bases. Germline V gene sequence: CDR1 MDHEN, CDR2 SYDVKM. This CDR3 is 14 amino acids long. With 5 bases clipped from V and 8 bases from J, the junction kept 9 bases outside the gene matches. CDR3 in amino acids: CASSVPGLGDEQFF. Here the CDR3 DNA reads TGTGCCAGCAGTGTGCCAGGACTAGGGGATGAGCAGTTCTTC.